The 32 T cell receptor beta chains reported below all come from one sample, sequenced in a study of CD8 T cells in Susac syndrome. Reverse transcription of roughly 0.5 to 1 ug RNA used random hexamers. One entry per CDR3 protein results from TCRdb running MiXCR on the immunoSEQ multiplex PCR reads. The sample has under 200,000 distinct CDR3 sequences, approximately 95% seen once; the top ten hold 0.15% to 0.2%. Sequencing was done on a sample of CD8+ T cells from PBMCs. These receptor sequences come from a human donor with multiple sclerosis.

This clonotype occurred a few times. This chain joins TRBV15 and TRBJ2-7; unclear D gene. V was shortened by 0 bases and J by 5 bases, with 8 bases between the two germline ends. In germline, CDR1 is LNHNV, CDR2 YYDKDF (reference sequence). The length of the CDR3 is 13 residues. CDR3 loop: CATSRDKANEQYF. CDR3 nucleotide sequence: TGTGCCACCAGCAGAGATAAGGCGAACGAGCAGTACTTC.

The chain couples TRBV4-1 to TRBJ1-1; no definite D call. CDR1 and CDR2 (germline): MGHRA, YSYEKL. V was clipped by 0 bases and J by 0 bases, with 14 bases between them. The CDR3 loop spans 17 amino acids. In DNA form, the CDR3 reads TGCGCCAGCAGCCAAGAGGAGTTCGGGCGGATGAACACTGAAGCTTTCTTT. It encodes CASSQEEFGRMNTEAFF.

The chain uses TRBV30 and TRBJ1-2; tentatively, D is TRBD1 (6 bases). The germline V and J ends were trimmed by 3 bases and 3 bases, with 23 bases remaining between them. Germline lookup yields CDR1 GTSNPN and CDR2 SVGIG (reference sequence). The CDR3 is 17 amino acids. The CDR3 DNA reads as TGTGCCTGGAGCTGGATGGCAGGGAGCCCAGGGGACTATGGCTACACCTTC. It is translated as CAWSWMAGSPGDYGYTF.

V and J are TRBV29-1 and TRBJ2-1, with 15 bases that match TRBD2. The junction had 7 bases not matched to a gene; V was cut back by 6 bases and J by 10 bases. The CDR3 consists of 14 residues. The V gene's germline CDR1 is SQVTM and CDR2 ANQGSEA. The CDR3 reads CSVLGLAGGHEQFF. CDR3 DNA sequence: TGCAGCGTCCTCGGACTAGCGGGGGGGCACGAGCAGTTCTTC.

The rearrangement uses TRBV6-2 or TRBV6-3 and TRBJ2-1, with TRBD2 matching 9 bases. CDR1 is MNHEY, CDR2 SVGEGT, per germline. The CDR3 contains 17 residues. The V segment lost 7 bases and the J segment 0 bases; nucleotides outside the gene matches: 10. For the CDR3, the DNA is TGTGCCAGCACTTGGCTAGCGGGAACGAGCTCCTACAATGAGCAGTTCTTC. Amino acids: CASTWLAGTSSYNEQFF.

The V and J genes are TRBV29-1 and TRBJ1-2, with D unclear. Germline assignment: CDR1 SQVTM and CDR2 ANQGSEA. Deletions cut 4 bases from V and 8 bases from J, with 14 bases between. CDR3 size: 12 residues. CDR3 sequence reads: CSVASPSGGYTF. In nucleotides, the CDR3 is TGCAGCGTTGCTAGTCCCAGCGGAGGCTACACCTTC.

The table lists this clonotype with a count of one. The J gene is TRBJ2-5, the V gene TRBV12-3 or TRBV12-4; the match to TRBD2 covers 9 bases. V lost 5 bases to trimming and J lost 5 bases; unmatched junction nucleotides: 15. The CDR3 sequence is 17 residues long. CDR3 in DNA: TGTGCCAGCAGTGAAGGACTAGCGAATCCTTTGGGGGAGACCCAGTACTTC. It codes for CASSEGLANPLGETQYF.

The chain uses TRBV20-1 and TRBJ1-1; the D gene is possibly TRBD1 (5 bases). CDR1 and CDR2 from the germline V gene are DFQATT and SNEGSKA (reference sequence). The CDR3 extends over 15 amino acids. V was clipped by 6 bases and J by 4 bases, with 21 bases between them. This chain's CDR3 is CSASGGIQNPTEAFF. The CDR3 DNA sequence: TGCAGTGCCTCGGGGGGGATACAAAATCCCACTGAAGCTTTCTTT.

The chain recombines TRBV6-5 with TRBJ1-5, with 7 bases aligning to TRBD1. Looked up from germline, CDR1 is MNHEY and CDR2 is SVGAGI. The trim removed 5 bases at V and 7 bases at J, leaving 11 bases unmatched. The CDR3 covers 15 residues. CDR3 loop: CASSHGTERAQPQHF. DNA for the CDR3: TGTGCCAGCAGTCATGGGACAGAGAGGGCCCAGCCCCAGCATTTT.

This clonotype is a singleton in its sample. The chain is built from TRBV9 and TRBJ1-2; TRBD1 is a possible D gene (5 bases). V was shortened by 3 bases and J by 6 bases, with 9 bases between the two germline ends. Germline V gives CDR1 SGDLS, CDR2 YYNGEE. The CDR3 has 12 amino acids. The CDR3 spells CASSAGHDGYTF. The CDR3 DNA sequence: TGTGCCAGCAGCGCGGGGCATGATGGCTACACCTTC.

The chain combines TRBV11-2 with TRBJ2-1; D assignment may be TRBD1 or TRBD2 (5 bases each). Trimming took 2 bases from V and 7 from J, leaving 12 bases between them. The germline gives CDR1 SGHAT, CDR2 FQNNGV. This CDR3 has 14 amino acids. This CDR3 reads CASSLWQWGNEQFF. Here the CDR3 DNA reads TGTGCCAGCAGCTTATGGCAGTGGGGGAATGAGCAGTTCTTC.

The rearrangement links TRBV15 to TRBJ2-5, with 10 positions matching TRBD2. Germline V gene lookup returns CDR1 LNHNV and CDR2 YYDKDF (reference sequence). V trimming: 9 bases; J trimming: 4 bases; junction bases outside the gene matches: 8. The CDR3 is made up of 14 amino acids. CDR3 region: CATERLAGVETQYF. CDR3 coding DNA: TGTGCCACGGAGCGTCTAGCGGGAGTAGAGACCCAGTACTTC.

The chain recombines TRBV20-1 with TRBJ2-7; 7 nucleotides align to TRBD2. In germline, CDR1 is DFQATT, CDR2 SNEGSKA (reference sequence). The CDR3 is 13 amino acids. The V segment lost 1 base and the J segment 2 bases; nucleotides outside the gene matches: 2. CDR3 in amino acids: CSARVSGTYEQYF. CDR3 DNA: TGCAGTGCTAGAGTCAGCGGGACCTACGAGCAGTACTTC.

CDR3 DNA: TGTGCCTGGAGCCCACCGGACAGAACTGACTATGGCTACACCTTC. Translating it yields CAWSPPDRTDYGYTF. The V call is TRBV30, the J call TRBJ1-2, with TRBD1 as a possible D gene (6 bases). V lost 3 bases, J lost 3 bases, and 17 bases lay in between. Germline CDR1 GTSNPN, CDR2 SVGIG (reference sequence). The CDR3 has 15 residues.

The gene calls are TRBV5-1 and TRBJ2-1; 7 bases map to TRBD2. This CDR3 contains 13 residues. Per germline, CDR1 SGHRS and CDR2 YFSETQ. J was trimmed by 10 bases and V by 4 bases; bases with no gene match: 8. In nucleotides, the CDR3 is TGCGCCAGCAGCCAAACGAAAGCGGGGGAGCAGTTCTTC. Translating gives CASSQTKAGEQFF.

The chain is built from TRBV19 and TRBJ2-1; TRBD2 matches at 12 bases. This CDR3 has 16 amino acids. V gave up 8 bases and J gave up 8 bases; unmatched junction bases: 13. Germline CDR1 reads LNHDA; CDR2 reads SQIVND (reference sequence). CDR3 in DNA: TGTGCCAGTGATGAAGGACTAGCGGGACCGGACGATGAGCAGTTCTTC. Translated: CASDEGLAGPDDEQFF.

The chain is built from TRBV9 and TRBJ2-7, with 10 bases identical to TRBD2. The CDR3 is 16 residues long. The V segment lost 4 bases and the J segment 3 bases; nucleotides outside the gene matches: 10. Germline values: CDR1 SGDLS, CDR2 YYNGEE. CDR3 DNA sequence: TGTGCCAGCAGCCGAACGGCTAGCGGGAGCGGCTACGAGCAGTACTTC. Its translation: CASSRTASGSGYEQYF. The variable domain in full, completed from reference TRBV9 and TRBJ2-7, reads DSGVTQTPKHLITATGQRVTLRCSPRSGDLSVYWYQQSLDQGLQFLIQYYNGEERAKGNILERFSAQQFPDLHSELNLSSLELGDSALYFCASSRTASGSGYEQYFGPGTRLTVT.

V usage is TRBV9 and J usage is TRBJ2-5; possible D gene TRBD2, 6 bases. The germline gives CDR1 SGDLS, CDR2 YYNGEE. The CDR3 has 14 amino acids. V gave up 0 bases and J gave up 4 bases, with 10 bases separating them. The CDR3 sequence: CASSVDGGSETQYF. For the CDR3, the DNA is TGTGCCAGCAGCGTAGATGGGGGGTCAGAGACCCAGTACTTC.

The gene calls are TRBV28 and TRBJ2-3; TRBD1 agrees at 8 bases. Trimming took 5 bases from V and 4 from J; bases not matched to a gene: 5. The CDR3 consists of 14 residues. Germline CDR1 and CDR2: MDHEN and SYDVKM. This CDR3 reads CASSLKQGADTQYF. As DNA, the CDR3 is TGTGCCAGCAGTCTAAAACAGGGGGCAGATACGCAGTATTTT.

Only one count was recorded for this clonotype. This chain links TRBV20-1 with TRBJ2-2, with 9 bases aligning to TRBD1. CDR1 and CDR2 from the germline V gene are DFQATT and SNEGSKA (reference sequence). The CDR3 covers 14 residues. The J segment lost 6 bases and the V segment lost 6 bases, leaving 8 bases of the junction unmatched. The CDR3 DNA reads as TGCAGTGCCTCCAGGGGACAGGGACCCGGGGAGCTGTTTTTT. Protein product: CSASRGQGPGELFF.

The chain has TRBV13 and TRBJ1-4, with D uncertain. V lost 0 bases and J lost 8, with 7 bases in between. Per germline, CDR1 PRHDT and CDR2 FYEKMQ (reference sequence). The CDR3 has 13 amino acids. Here the CDR3 reads CASSLGYSEKLFF. CDR3 nucleotides: TGTGCCAGCAGCTTAGGGTATTCCGAAAAACTGTTTTTT. Filled out from reference TRBV13 and TRBJ1-4, the complete variable domain reads AAGVIQSPRHLIKEKRETATLKCYPIPRHDTVYWYQQGPGQDPQFLISFYEKMQSDKGSIPDRFSAQQFSDYHSELNMSSLELGDSALYFCASSLGYSEKLFFGSGTQLSVL.

V is TRBV4-2 and J is TRBJ1-6; weak D call: TRBD1 (6 bases). The CDR3 runs 18 residues. Trimming pared 2 bases from V and 4 bases from J, leaving 18 bases between. CDR1 and CDR2 (germline): LGHNA, YNFKEQ. CDR3 nucleotides: TGTGCCAGCAGCCAATTACGCCAGGGACATGATTATAATTCACCCCTCCACTTT. It specifies CASSQLRQGHDYNSPLHF.

The CDR3 bases are TGTGCCAGCAGTCCCGGGGCGGGAGGGATCGACGAGCAGTACTTC. Protein sequence: CASSPGAGGIDEQYF. V gene TRBV2 combines with J gene TRBJ2-7, with 9 nucleotides matching TRBD2. In germline, CDR1 is SNHLY, CDR2 FYNNEI. This CDR3 is built from 15 residues. The J segment lost 5 bases and the V segment lost 5 bases, leaving 10 bases of the junction unmatched. The full variable domain, rest sourced from reference TRBV2 and TRBJ2-7, is EPEVTQTPSHQVTQMGQEVILRCVPISNHLYFYWYRQILGQKVEFLVSFYNNEISEKSEIFDDQFSVERPDGSNFTLKIRSTKLEDSAMYFCASSPGAGGIDEQYFGPGTRLTVT.

This chain uses TRBV7-9 with TRBJ2-5; 11 bases are a match to TRBD2. The CDR3 runs to 15 residues. Looked up from germline, CDR1 is SEHNR and CDR2 is FQNEAQ (reference sequence). Losses at the gene ends were 7 bases for V and 2 bases for J; bases not matched to a gene: 6. For the CDR3, the DNA is TGTGCCAGCACCGGGACTAGCGGACGTCAAGAGACCCAGTACTTC. Its protein is CASTGTSGRQETQYF. The entire variable domain, with the rest obtained from reference TRBV7-9 and TRBJ2-5, is as follows: DTGVSQNPRHKITKRGQNVTFRCDPISEHNRLYWYRQTLGQGPEFLTYFQNEAQLEKSRLLSDRFSAERPKGSFSTLEIQRTEQGDSAMYLCASTGTSGRQETQYFGPGTRLLVL.

This clonotype was detected only once. The chain is built from TRBV9 and TRBJ2-3; possibly TRBD1 for D (5 bases). The germline gives CDR1 SGDLS, CDR2 YYNGEE. Deletions cut 0 bases from V and 2 bases from J, with 10 bases between. This CDR3 region has 15 residues. CDR3 bases: TGTGCCAGCAGCGTAGGTCTAGGGGCCACAGATACGCAGTATTTT. This sequence encodes CASSVGLGATDTQYF.

J is TRBJ2-7 and V is TRBV5-1; D is uncertain. V lost 2 bases and J lost 5, with 14 bases in between. The CDR3 has 14 residues. Germline V gene sequence: CDR1 SGHRS, CDR2 YFSETQ. For the CDR3, the DNA is TGCGCCAGCAGCTTACGGAAGGCGGACGACGAGCAGTACTTC. Its protein is CASSLRKADDEQYF.

The V and J genes are TRBV29-1 and TRBJ1-1; tentative D call: TRBD1 (5 bases). Germline CDR1 reads SQVTM; CDR2 reads ANQGSEA. V lost 8 bases, J lost 2 bases, and 15 bases lay in between. The length of the CDR3 is 13 residues. CDR3 sequence (DNA): TGCAGCTCCTGGGGGGGTGATAACACTGAAGCTTTCTTT. Its protein is CSSWGGDNTEAFF.

The gene calls are TRBV9 and TRBJ2-7; the D gene is possibly TRBD2 (5 bases). V was pared by 0 bases and J by 2 bases, with 12 bases between. Germline CDR1 is SGDLS and CDR2 is YYNGEE. The CDR3 length is 15 residues. CDR3 in DNA: TGTGCCAGCAGCGTAGGTAGCGCAACAACCTACGAGCAGTACTTC. Protein sequence: CASSVGSATTYEQYF.

The J gene is TRBJ2-1, the V gene TRBV20-1; D is unclear. Deletions cut 6 bases from V and 8 bases from J, with 11 bases between. CDR1 and CDR2 (germline): DFQATT, SNEGSKA (reference sequence). The CDR3 is made up of 11 amino acids. CDR3 sequence (DNA): TGCAGTGCCACCCCGTCCCATGAGCAGTTCTTC. It encodes CSATPSHEQFF.

V is TRBV3-1 and J is TRBJ2-1, with 13 bases identical to TRBD2. The length of the CDR3 is 15 residues. The J segment lost 8 bases and the V segment lost 4 bases, leaving 5 bases of the junction unmatched. Germline loops: CDR1 LGHDT, CDR2 YNNKEL (reference sequence). The CDR3 is CASSRGLAGVYEQFF. Written as DNA, the CDR3 is TGTGCCAGCAGCCGAGGACTAGCGGGAGTTTATGAGCAGTTCTTC.

The V and J genes are TRBV29-1 and TRBJ2-5; D ambiguous. In germline, CDR1 is SQVTM, CDR2 ANQGSEA. This CDR3 region has 15 residues. Deletions cut 3 bases from V and 0 bases from J, with 14 bases between. The CDR3 region is CSVDYLESYQETQYF. CDR3 in DNA: TGCAGCGTTGATTATCTAGAATCGTACCAAGAGACCCAGTACTTC.

Comments on this clonotype: The conserved phenylalanine or tryptophan is not found at the CDR3 terminus, so this likely reflects a read error. The chain has TRBV29-1 and TRBJ2-3, with 7 bases that match TRBD1. The CDR3 is 15 residues long. Trimming cost V 6 bases and J 0 bases; bases outside gene matches: 9. Per germline, CDR1 SQVTM and CDR2 ANQGSEA. CDR3 sequence: CSVPNWTGSTDTQYS. CDR3 DNA: TGCAGCGTCCCTAATTGGACAGGTAGCACAGATACGCAGTATTCT.